A selection of T cell receptor beta chains follows, all from one sample in a study of response to subunit inactivated influenza vaccine. A single record per CDR3 protein comes from TCRdb applying MiXCR to the RT-PCR reads. Of 550,000 to 600,000 distinct CDR3 sequences in the sample, 12% were seen once. The sample consisted of PBMCs from blood, taken on the day of vaccination. These receptors were collected from a man aged 50-59 years who received an inactivated influenza vaccine. CDR3s include the opening cysteine and the closing phenylalanine or tryptophan. A D gene is named only where the DNA matches it firmly. Some rows mark clone size as missing; the rest say once, few, many or name a class of expanded clone.

>few|TRBJ2-4|TRBV28|TRBD2
TGTGCCAGCAGTTTAGGTGCCCCTCTAGCGGGAGGGTCCATTCAGTACTTC
CASSLGAPLAGGSIQYF
>few|TRBJ2-4|TRBV20-1|TRBD2
TGCAGTGCTAGAAGCTCTAGCGGGGCTATAGCCAAAAACATTCAGTACTTC
CSARSSSGAIAKNIQYF
>many|TRBJ1-2|TRBV20-1|NA
TGCAGTGCTAGGCCACAGGGACATGGCTACACCTTC
CSARPQGHGYTF
>few|TRBJ2-1|TRBV3-1|NA
TGTGCCAGCAGCCACAGCACAGAGAGCTCCTACAATGAGCAGTTCTTC
CASSHSTESSYNEQFF
>NA|TRBJ2-3|TRBV5-1|NA
TGCGCCAGCCGCCCTACCGGGGGATCAACAGATACGCAGTATTTT
CASRPTGGSTDTQYF
>many|TRBJ2-3|TRBV5-1|NA
TGCGCCAGCAGCTTGCTGCGGAACAACAGGGTCACAGATACGCAGTATTTT
CASSLLRNNRVTDTQYF
>NA|TRBJ1-4|TRBV7-9|NA
TGTGCCAGCAGCTTAAGATCGGCAGGTTTTAATGAAAAACTGTTTTTT
CASSLRSAGFNEKLFF
>NA|TRBJ2-7|TRBV5-1|NA
TGCGCCAGCAGCTTGGAGGGGGGGCCGAGGGACGAGCAGTACTTC
CASSLEGGPRDEQYF
>NA|TRBJ2-3|TRBV20-1|NA
TGCAGTGCTAGGGCGGGCAGCACAGATACGCAGTATTTT
CSARAGSTDTQYF
>few|TRBJ2-6|TRBV7-2|TRBD2
TGTGCCAGCAGCTTAGGAGGGACTAGCTCTGGGGCCAACGTCCTGACTTTC
CASSLGGTSSGANVLTF
>many|TRBJ1-1|TRBV20-1|NA
TGCAGTGCTAGAAAAGACAGGTTGAACACTGAAGCTTTCTTT
CSARKDRLNTEAFF
>few|TRBJ1-2|TRBV7-8|NA
TGTGCCAGCAGCTTAGTTTTCGGACCAACCCGCGGCTACACCTTC
CASSLVFGPTRGYTF
>few|TRBJ2-3|TRBV20-1|NA
TGCAGTGCTAGAGAGGCTGGGGGTTTTGGCACAGATACGCAGTATTTT
CSAREAGGFGTDTQYF
>NA|TRBJ2-7|TRBV5-1|TRBD2
TGCGCCAGCAGCCCAGTCGGGGCTAGCGGGAGTTACGAGCAGTACTTC
CASSPVGASGSYEQYF
>few|TRBJ2-1|TRBV27|NA
TGTGCCAGCAGTTCCAACCCGGGACGACAATACAATGAGCAGTTCTTC
CASSSNPGRQYNEQFF
>many|TRBJ2-7|TRBV3-1|NA
TGTGCCAGCAGCCATGAGGGGGAAACTAGGACCTACGAGCAGTACTTC
CASSHEGETRTYEQYF
>NA|TRBJ2-5|TRBV6-2/TRBV6-3|TRBD1
TGTGCCAGCAGGGACAGGGGGCGCGGGGAGACCCAGTACTTC
CASRDRGRGETQYF
>NA|TRBJ2-2|TRBV20-1|NA
TGCAGTGCTGATGGGACTCGGAACACCGGGGAGCTGTTTTTT
CSADGTRNTGELFF
>NA|TRBJ2-3|TRBV28|NA
TGTGCCAGCAGGGGCGCCGCAGATACGCAGTATTTT
CASRGAADTQYF
>few|TRBJ2-7|TRBV6-1|NA
TGTGCCAGCAGTGAAAGGGGGGGGCAGGCCTACTACGAGCAGTACTTC
CASSERGGQAYYEQYF
>NA|TRBJ2-7|TRBV12-3/TRBV12-4|NA
TGTGCCAGCAGTTTCTCCCTTGGGGAGCAGTACTTC
CASSFSLGEQYF
>many|TRBJ1-1|TRBV12-3/TRBV12-4|NA
TGTGCCAGCAGACTGGACGGGGCGAACACTGAAGCTTTCTTT
CASRLDGANTEAFF
>few|TRBJ1-5|TRBV14|NA
TGTGCCAGCAGCCAAGATTTGTCTCAGCCCCAGCATTTT
CASSQDLSQPQHF
>NA|TRBJ2-5|TRBV5-1|NA
TGCGCCAGCAGCCAAACCCGGGACGGACAAGAGACCCAGTACTTC
CASSQTRDGQETQYF
>few|TRBJ2-3|TRBV7-9|NA
TGTGCCAGCAGCTTGGGGTCCAGGAGGGGGGGTGCCGATACGCAGTATTTT
CASSLGSRRGGADTQYF
>few|TRBJ1-3|TRBV29-1|NA
TGCAGCGCCTACGCTGGAAACACCATATATTTT
CSAYAGNTIYF
>NA|TRBJ2-1|TRBV5-1|NA
TGCGCCAGCAGCGACAGCCACTCCTACAATGAGCAGTTCTTC
CASSDSHSYNEQFF
>many|TRBJ2-5|TRBV12-3/TRBV12-4|NA
TGTGCCAGCAGTTTGTCAGAACAAGAGACCCAGTACTTC
CASSLSEQETQYF
>NA|TRBJ2-2|TRBV5-1|TRBD2
TGCGCCAGCAGCTTGGATGCGGGGGGCACCGGGGAGCTGTTTTTT
CASSLDAGGTGELFF
>few|TRBJ2-3|TRBV28|NA
TGTGCCAGCAGTTTATTGGTCGAGAATGCAGATACGCAGTATTTT
CASSLLVENADTQYF
>few|TRBJ2-5|TRBV11-2|NA
TGTGCCAGCAGCCCACTCTCCAACCTCCAAGAGACCCAGTACTTC
CASSPLSNLQETQYF
>few|TRBJ2-3|TRBV7-9|NA
TGTGCCAGCAGCTTATTTGAGGTCAGGAGCACAGATACGCAGTATTTT
CASSLFEVRSTDTQYF
>NA|TRBJ1-5|TRBV20-1|TRBD1
TGCAGTGCTCCTTTAAGGGGACAGGGGTTCAATCAGCCCCAGCATTTT
CSAPLRGQGFNQPQHF
>NA|TRBJ2-1|TRBV9|TRBD2
TGTGCCAGCAGCAGGGGACTAGCGGAGGTTGAGCAGTTCTTC
CASSRGLAEVEQFF
>NA|TRBJ2-7|TRBV6-1|NA
TGTGCCAGCAGGTCCGGGACCCCCTACGAGCAGTACTTC
CASRSGTPYEQYF
>few|TRBJ2-7|TRBV20-1|NA
TGCAGTGCTAGTGGTGGGGAGTATGACGAGCAGTACTTC
CSASGGEYDEQYF
>many|TRBJ2-2|TRBV30|NA
TGTGCCTGGAGAATCGATGGAATCGGGGAGCTGTTTTTT
CAWRIDGIGELFF
>few|TRBJ2-1|TRBV24-1|NA
TGTGCCACCAGTGTACAGGGTACTTCCTACAATGAGCAGTTCTTC
CATSVQGTSYNEQFF
>few|TRBJ2-1|TRBV3-1|TRBD2
TGTGCCAGCAGCCTTAGCGGGAGGGTGAATGAGCAGTTCTTC
CASSLSGRVNEQFF
>few|TRBJ2-3|TRBV11-2|TRBD2
TGTGCCAGCGGAGACAGACGGGGGGGCACAGATACGCAGTATTTT
CASGDRRGGTDTQYF